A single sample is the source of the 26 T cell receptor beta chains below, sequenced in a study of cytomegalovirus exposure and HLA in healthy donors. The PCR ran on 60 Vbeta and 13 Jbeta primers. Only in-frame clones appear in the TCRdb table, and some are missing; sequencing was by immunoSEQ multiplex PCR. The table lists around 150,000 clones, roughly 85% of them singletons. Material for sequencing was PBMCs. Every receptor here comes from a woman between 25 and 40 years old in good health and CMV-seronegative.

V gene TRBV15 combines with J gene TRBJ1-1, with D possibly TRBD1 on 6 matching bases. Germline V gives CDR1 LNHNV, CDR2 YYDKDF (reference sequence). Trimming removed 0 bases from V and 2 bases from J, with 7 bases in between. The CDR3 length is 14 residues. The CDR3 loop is CATSREQGNTEAFF. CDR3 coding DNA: TGTGCCACCAGCAGAGAACAGGGTAACACTGAAGCTTTCTTT. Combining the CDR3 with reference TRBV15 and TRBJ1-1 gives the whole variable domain DAMVIQNPRYQVTQFGKPVTLSCSQTLNHNVMYWYQQKSSQAPKLLFHYYDKDFNNEADTPDNFQSRRPNTSFCFLDIRSPGLGDTAMYLCATSREQGNTEAFFGQGTRLTVV.

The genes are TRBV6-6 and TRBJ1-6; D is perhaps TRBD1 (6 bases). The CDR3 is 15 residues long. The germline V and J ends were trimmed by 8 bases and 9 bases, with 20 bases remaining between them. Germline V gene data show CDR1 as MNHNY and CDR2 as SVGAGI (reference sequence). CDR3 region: CASWRTEGSFSPLHF. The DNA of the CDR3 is TGTGCCAGCTGGCGGACAGAGGGGTCATTTTCACCCCTCCACTTT.

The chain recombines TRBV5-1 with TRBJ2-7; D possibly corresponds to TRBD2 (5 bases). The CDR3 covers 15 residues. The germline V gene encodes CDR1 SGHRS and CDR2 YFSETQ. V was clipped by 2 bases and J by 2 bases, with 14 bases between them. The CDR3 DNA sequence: TGCGCCAGCAGCTTTTGGACTTTTCAAGCCTACGAGCAGTACTTC. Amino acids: CASSFWTFQAYEQYF.

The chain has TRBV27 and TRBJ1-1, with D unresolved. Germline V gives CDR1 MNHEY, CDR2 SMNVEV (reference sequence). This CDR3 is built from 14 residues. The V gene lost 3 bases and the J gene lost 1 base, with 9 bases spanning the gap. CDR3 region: CASSFRQANTEAFF. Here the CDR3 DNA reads TGTGCCAGCAGTTTTCGGCAGGCGAACACTGAAGCTTTCTTT.

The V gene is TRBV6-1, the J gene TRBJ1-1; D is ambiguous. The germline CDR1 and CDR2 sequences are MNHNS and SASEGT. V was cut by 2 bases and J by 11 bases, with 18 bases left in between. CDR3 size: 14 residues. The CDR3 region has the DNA TGTGCCAGCAGTGAAAGGCGACCAAATGAGGCGGCTTTCTTT. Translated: CASSERRPNEAAFF.

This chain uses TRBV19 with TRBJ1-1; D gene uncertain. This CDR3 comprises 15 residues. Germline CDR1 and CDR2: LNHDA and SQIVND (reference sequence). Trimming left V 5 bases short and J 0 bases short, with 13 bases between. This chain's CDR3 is CASSPRTGMNTEAFF. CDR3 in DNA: TGTGCCAGTAGTCCCCGGACGGGGATGAACACTGAAGCTTTCTTT.

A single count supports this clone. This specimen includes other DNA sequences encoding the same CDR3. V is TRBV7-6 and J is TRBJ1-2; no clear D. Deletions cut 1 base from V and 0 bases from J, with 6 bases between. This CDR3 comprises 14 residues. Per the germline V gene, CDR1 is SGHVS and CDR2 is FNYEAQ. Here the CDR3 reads CASSLGSSNYGYTF. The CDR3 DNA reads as TGTGCCAGCAGCTTAGGCAGTTCTAACTATGGCTACACCTTC.

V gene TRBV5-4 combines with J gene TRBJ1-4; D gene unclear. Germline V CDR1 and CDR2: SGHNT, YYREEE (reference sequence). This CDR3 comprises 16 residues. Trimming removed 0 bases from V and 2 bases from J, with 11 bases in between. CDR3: CASSLVSTTTNEKLFF. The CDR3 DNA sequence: TGTGCCAGCAGCTTGGTTAGCACTACGACTAATGAAAAACTGTTTTTT. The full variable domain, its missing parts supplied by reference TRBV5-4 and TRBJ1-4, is ETGVTQSPTHLIKTRGQQVTLRCSSQSGHNTVSWYQQALGQGPQFIFQYYREEENGRGNFPPRFSGLQFPNYSSELNVNALELDDSALYLCASSLVSTTTNEKLFFGSGTQLSVL.

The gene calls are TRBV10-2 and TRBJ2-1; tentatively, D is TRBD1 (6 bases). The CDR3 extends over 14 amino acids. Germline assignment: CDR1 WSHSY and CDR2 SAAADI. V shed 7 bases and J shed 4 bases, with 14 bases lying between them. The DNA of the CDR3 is TGCGCCAGCAACCGGGACATTAGTTACAATGAGCAGTTCTTC. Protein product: CASNRDISYNEQFF.

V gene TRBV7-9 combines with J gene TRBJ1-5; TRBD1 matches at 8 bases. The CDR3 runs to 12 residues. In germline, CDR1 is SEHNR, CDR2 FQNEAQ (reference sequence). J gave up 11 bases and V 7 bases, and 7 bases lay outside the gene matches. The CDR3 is CASTDRGEAQHF. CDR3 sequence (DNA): TGTGCCAGCACCGACAGGGGAGAGGCCCAGCATTTT. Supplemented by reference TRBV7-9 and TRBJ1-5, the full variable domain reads DTGVSQNPRHKITKRGQNVTFRCDPISEHNRLYWYRQTLGQGPEFLTYFQNEAQLEKSRLLSDRFSAERPKGSFSTLEIQRTEQGDSAMYLCASTDRGEAQHFGDGTRLSIL.

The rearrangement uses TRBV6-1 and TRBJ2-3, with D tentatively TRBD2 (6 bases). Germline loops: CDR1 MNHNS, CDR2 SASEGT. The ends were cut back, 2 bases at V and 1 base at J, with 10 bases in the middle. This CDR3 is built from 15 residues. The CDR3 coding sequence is TGTGCCAGCAGTGAAACATGGGGGGGCACAGATACGCAGTATTTT. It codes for CASSETWGGTDTQYF.

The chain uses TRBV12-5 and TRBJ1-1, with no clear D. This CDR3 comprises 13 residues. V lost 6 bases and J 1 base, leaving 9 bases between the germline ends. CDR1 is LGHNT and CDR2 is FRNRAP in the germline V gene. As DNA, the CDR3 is TGTGCTAGTGGCCGGGGTAAGAACACTGAAGCTTTCTTT. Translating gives CASGRGKNTEAFF.

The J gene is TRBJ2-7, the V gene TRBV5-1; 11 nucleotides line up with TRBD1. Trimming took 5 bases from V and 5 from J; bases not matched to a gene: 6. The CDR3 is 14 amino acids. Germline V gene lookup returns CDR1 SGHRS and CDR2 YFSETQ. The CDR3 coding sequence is TGCGCCAGCAGTCGGACAGGGGGCAAGGACGAGCAGTACTTC. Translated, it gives CASSRTGGKDEQYF.

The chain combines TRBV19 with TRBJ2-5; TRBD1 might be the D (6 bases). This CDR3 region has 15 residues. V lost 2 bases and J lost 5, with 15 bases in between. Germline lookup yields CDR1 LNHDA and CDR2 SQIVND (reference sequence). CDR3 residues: CASSIPQGRRETQYF. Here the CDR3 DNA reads TGTGCCAGTAGTATACCACAGGGAAGGCGGGAGACCCAGTACTTC.

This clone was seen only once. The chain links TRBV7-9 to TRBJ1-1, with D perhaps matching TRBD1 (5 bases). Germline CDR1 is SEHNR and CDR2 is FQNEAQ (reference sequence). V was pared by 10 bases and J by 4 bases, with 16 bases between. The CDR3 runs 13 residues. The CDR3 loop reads CAISPRQSTEAFF. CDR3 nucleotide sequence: TGTGCCATCTCCCCGAGACAGTCCACTGAAGCTTTCTTT.

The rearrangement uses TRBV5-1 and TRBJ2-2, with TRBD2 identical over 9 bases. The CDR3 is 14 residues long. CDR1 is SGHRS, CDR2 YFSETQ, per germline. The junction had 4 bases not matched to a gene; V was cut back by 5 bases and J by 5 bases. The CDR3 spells CASSGSGGTGELFF. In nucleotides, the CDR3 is TGCGCCAGCAGTGGTAGCGGGGGAACCGGGGAGCTGTTTTTT.

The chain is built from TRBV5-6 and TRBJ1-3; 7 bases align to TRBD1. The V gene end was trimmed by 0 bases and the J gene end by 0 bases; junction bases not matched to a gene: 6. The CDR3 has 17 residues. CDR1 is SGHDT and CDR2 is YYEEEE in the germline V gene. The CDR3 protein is CASSLDSGQTSGNTIYF. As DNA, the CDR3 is TGTGCCAGCAGCTTGGATTCGGGACAGACCTCTGGAAACACCATATATTTT. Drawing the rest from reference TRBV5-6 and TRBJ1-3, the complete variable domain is DAGVTQSPTHLIKTRGQQVTLRCSPKSGHDTVSWYQQALGQGPQFIFQYYEEEERQRGNFPDRFSGHQFPNYSSELNVNALLLGDSALYLCASSLDSGQTSGNTIYFGEGSWLTVV.

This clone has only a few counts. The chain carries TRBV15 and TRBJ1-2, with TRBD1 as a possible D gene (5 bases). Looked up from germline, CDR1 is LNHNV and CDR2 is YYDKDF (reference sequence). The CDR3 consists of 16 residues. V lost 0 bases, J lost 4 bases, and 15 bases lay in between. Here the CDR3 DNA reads TGTGCCACCAGCAGAGATACGCGGTTGGGGGGCTATGGCTACACCTTC. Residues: CATSRDTRLGGYGYTF.

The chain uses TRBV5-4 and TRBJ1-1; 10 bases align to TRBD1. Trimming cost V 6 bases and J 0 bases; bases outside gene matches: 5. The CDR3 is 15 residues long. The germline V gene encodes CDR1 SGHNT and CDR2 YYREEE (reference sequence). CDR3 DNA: TGTGCCAGCACCCGGGACAGGGGAATGAACACTGAAGCTTTCTTT. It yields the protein CASTRDRGMNTEAFF. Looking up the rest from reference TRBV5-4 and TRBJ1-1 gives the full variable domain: ETGVTQSPTHLIKTRGQQVTLRCSSQSGHNTVSWYQQALGQGPQFIFQYYREEENGRGNFPPRFSGLQFPNYSSELNVNALELDDSALYLCASTRDRGMNTEAFFGQGTRLTVV.

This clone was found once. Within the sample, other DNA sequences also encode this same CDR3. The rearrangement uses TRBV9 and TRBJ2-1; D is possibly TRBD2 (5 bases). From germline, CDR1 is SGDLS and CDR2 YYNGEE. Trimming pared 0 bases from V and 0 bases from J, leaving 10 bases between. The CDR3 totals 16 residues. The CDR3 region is CASSVAEGSSYNEQFF. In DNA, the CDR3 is TGTGCCAGCAGCGTAGCCGAGGGAAGCTCCTACAATGAGCAGTTCTTC. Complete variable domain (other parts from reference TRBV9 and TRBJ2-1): DSGVTQTPKHLITATGQRVTLRCSPRSGDLSVYWYQQSLDQGLQFLIQYYNGEERAKGNILERFSAQQFPDLHSELNLSSLELGDSALYFCASSVAEGSSYNEQFFGPGTRLTVL.

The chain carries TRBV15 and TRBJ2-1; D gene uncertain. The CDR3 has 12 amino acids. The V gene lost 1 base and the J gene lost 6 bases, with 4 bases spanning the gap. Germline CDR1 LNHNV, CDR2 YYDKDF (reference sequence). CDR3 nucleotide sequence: TGTGCCACCAGCAGAGGAGTCAATGAGCAGTTCTTC. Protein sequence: CATSRGVNEQFF.

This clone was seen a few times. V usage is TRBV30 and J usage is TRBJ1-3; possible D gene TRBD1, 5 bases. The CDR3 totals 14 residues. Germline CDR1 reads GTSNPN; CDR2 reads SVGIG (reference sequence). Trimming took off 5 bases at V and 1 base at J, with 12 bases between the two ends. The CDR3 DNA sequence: TGTGCCTGGGCTGGGGGGGGGTCTGGAAACACCATATATTTT. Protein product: CAWAGGGSGNTIYF.

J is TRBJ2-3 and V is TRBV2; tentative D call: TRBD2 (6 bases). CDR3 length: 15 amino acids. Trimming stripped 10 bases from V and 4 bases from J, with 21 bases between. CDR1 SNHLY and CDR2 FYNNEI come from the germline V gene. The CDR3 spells CATDQRASAADTQYF. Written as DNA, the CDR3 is TGTGCCACCGACCAGCGGGCTAGCGCGGCAGATACGCAGTATTTT.

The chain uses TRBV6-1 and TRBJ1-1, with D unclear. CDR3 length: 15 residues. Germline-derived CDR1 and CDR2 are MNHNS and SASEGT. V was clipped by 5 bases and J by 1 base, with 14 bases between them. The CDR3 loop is CASSTPGLWNTEAFF. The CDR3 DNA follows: TGTGCCAGCAGTACGCCGGGTCTGTGGAACACTGAAGCTTTCTTT.

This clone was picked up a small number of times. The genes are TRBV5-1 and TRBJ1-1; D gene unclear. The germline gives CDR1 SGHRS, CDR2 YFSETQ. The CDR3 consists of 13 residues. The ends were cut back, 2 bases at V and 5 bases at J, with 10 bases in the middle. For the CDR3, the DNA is TGCGCCAGCAGCTTAATACGGGAGACTGAAGCTTTCTTT. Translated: CASSLIRETEAFF.

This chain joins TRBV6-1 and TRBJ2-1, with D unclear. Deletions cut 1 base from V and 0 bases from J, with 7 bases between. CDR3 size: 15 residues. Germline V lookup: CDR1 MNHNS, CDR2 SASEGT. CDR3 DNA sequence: TGTGCCAGCAGTGAAGTGGTCAGCTCCTACAATGAGCAGTTCTTC. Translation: CASSEVVSSYNEQFF.